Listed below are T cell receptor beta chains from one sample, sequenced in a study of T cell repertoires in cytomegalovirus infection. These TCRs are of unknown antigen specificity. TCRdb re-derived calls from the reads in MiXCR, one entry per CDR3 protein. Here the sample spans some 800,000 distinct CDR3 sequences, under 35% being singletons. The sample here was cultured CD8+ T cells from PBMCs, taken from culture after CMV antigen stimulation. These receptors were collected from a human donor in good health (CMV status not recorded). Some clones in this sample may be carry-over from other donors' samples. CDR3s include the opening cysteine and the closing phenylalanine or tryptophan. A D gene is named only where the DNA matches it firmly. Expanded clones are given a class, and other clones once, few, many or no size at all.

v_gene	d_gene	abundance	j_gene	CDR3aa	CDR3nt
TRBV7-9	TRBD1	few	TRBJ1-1	CASSPNYGTGVDGAFF	TGTGCCAGCAGCCCAAACTACGGGACAGGGGTAGATGGAGCTTTCTTT
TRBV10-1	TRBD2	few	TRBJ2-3	CASSGPSGGTDTQYF	TGCGCCAGCAGTGGGCCTAGCGGGGGCACAGATACGCAGTATTTT
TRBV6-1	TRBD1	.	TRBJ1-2	CASRSTQGAVGYTF	TGTGCCAGCAGATCTACACAGGGGGCGGTTGGCTACACCTTC
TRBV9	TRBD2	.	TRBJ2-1	CASRDPLAGGSLSYNEQFF	TGTGCCAGCCGAGACCCCCTAGCGGGGGGTAGTCTCTCCTACAATGAGCAGTTCTTC
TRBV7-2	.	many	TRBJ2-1	CASSARVYYNEQFF	TGTGCCAGCAGCGCACGCGTATACTACAATGAGCAGTTCTTC
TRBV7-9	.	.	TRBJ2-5	CASSLASGFQETQYF	TGTGCCAGCAGCTTAGCGTCGGGATTCCAAGAGACCCAGTACTTC
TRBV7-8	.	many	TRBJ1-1	CASSLTAGDKTEAFF	TGTGCCAGCAGCTTAACGGCAGGGGACAAAACTGAAGCTTTCTTT
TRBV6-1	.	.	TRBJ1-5	CASSIPGSSNQPQHF	TGTGCCAGCAGTATCCCAGGGAGTAGCAATCAGCCCCAGCATTTT
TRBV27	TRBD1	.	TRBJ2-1	CASSPPTGPSYNEQFF	TGTGCCAGCAGTCCGCCGACAGGGCCCTCCTACAATGAGCAGTTCTTC
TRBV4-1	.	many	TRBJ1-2	CASSQLSESYGYTF	TGCGCCAGCAGCCAACTATCAGAATCCTATGGCTACACCTTC
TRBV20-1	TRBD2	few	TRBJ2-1	CRLAGYNEQFF	TGCAGACTAGCGGGCTACAATGAGCAGTTCTTC